These T cell receptor beta chains were read from a single sample in a study of blood T cell repertoires in COVID-19. Sequencing was performed with immunoSEQ multiplex PCR; in TCRdb, only in-frame clones are kept and a portion is missing. The sample holds fewer than 8,000 clones, approximately 90% seen once. The sequencing sample was made of peripheral blood. The receptors were gathered from a man in his 70s with active COVID-19. The CDR3 runs from the conserved cysteine through the conserved F or W. The order of the fields is J gene, V gene, CDR3 protein.

J gene: TRBJ1-5
V gene: TRBV6-1
CDR3 protein: CASSEGGTGTGVWQPQHF

J gene: TRBJ2-7
V gene: TRBV2
CDR3 protein: CASSATVSYEQYF

J gene: TRBJ2-1
V gene: TRBV9
CDR3 protein: CASSVRWGGPYNEQFF

J gene: TRBJ2-7
V gene: TRBV7-7
CDR3 protein: CASSLPGQGAYEQYF

J gene: TRBJ1-3
V gene: TRBV7-9
CDR3 protein: CASSNPTGGAGNTIYF

J gene: TRBJ2-3
V gene: TRBV9
CDR3 protein: CASSHGSYPSTDTQYF

J gene: TRBJ2-5
V gene: TRBV5-6
CDR3 protein: CASSLGGLAIQETQYF

J gene: TRBJ2-1
V gene: TRBV10-1
CDR3 protein: CASSDPQTSGPYNEQFF

J gene: TRBJ2-5
V gene: TRBV6-5
CDR3 protein: CASTPSVGAPETQYF

J gene: TRBJ1-2
V gene: TRBV5-1
CDR3 protein: CASSRDTPGYTF

J gene: TRBJ2-5
V gene: TRBV19
CDR3 protein: CASSGWSGETQYF

J gene: TRBJ1-2
V gene: TRBV5-1
CDR3 protein: CASSSTVNYGYTF

J gene: TRBJ1-1
V gene: TRBV7-9
CDR3 protein: CASSPPVNTEAFF

J gene: TRBJ2-5
V gene: TRBV3-1/TRBV3-2
CDR3 protein: CASSLSGVETQYF

J gene: TRBJ2-5
V gene: TRBV18
CDR3 protein: CASSPNTRGRETQYF

J gene: TRBJ2-3
V gene: TRBV18
CDR3 protein: CASSPLKSAQYF

J gene: TRBJ2-1
V gene: TRBV5-4
CDR3 protein: CASSLGGGAGYNEQFF

J gene: TRBJ1-2
V gene: TRBV12-3/TRBV12-4
CDR3 protein: CASTPGGYGYTF

J gene: TRBJ1-1
V gene: TRBV18
CDR3 protein: CASSGLATANTEAFF

J gene: TRBJ1-1
V gene: TRBV11-2
CDR3 protein: CASSSTDRFHTEAFF

J gene: TRBJ2-1
V gene: TRBV15
CDR3 protein: CATSKLRDSPNEQFF

J gene: TRBJ2-7
V gene: TRBV5-1
CDR3 protein: CASSPDSVRGEQYF

J gene: TRBJ2-5
V gene: TRBV5-6
CDR3 protein: CASSPGGGRLRETQYF

J gene: TRBJ2-3
V gene: TRBV5-4
CDR3 protein: CASSVDRGTDTQYF

J gene: TRBJ2-7
V gene: TRBV13
CDR3 protein: CASSALQLPPYEQYF